Each of the 17 T cell receptor beta chains below was sequenced from the same sample in a study of T cells in Graves' hyperthyroidism and ophthalmopathy. The TCR beta CDR3 regions underwent amplification using RNA transcripts as the source. The TCR CDR3 first-round RT-PCR relied on the HTBI primer set. MiXCR was run by TCRdb on the multiplex PCR reads, yielding one entry per CDR3 protein. The sample shows more than 500,000 distinct CDR3 sequences, 35% to 55% of them seen only once. The sequenced material came from peripheral blood or thyroid tissue (not recorded which). The origin of the receptors is an adult woman with Graves' disease, either hyperthyroidism or ophthalmopathy (not recorded which).

This rearrangement joins TRBV20-1 to TRBJ1-2, with D perhaps TRBD1 (6 bases). The V and J ends lost 3 bases and 3 bases respectively, with 14 bases between them. This CDR3 spans 14 amino acids. The germline CDR1 and CDR2 sequences are DFQATT and SNEGSKA (reference sequence). CDR3: CSASKRTDYYGYTF. CDR3 sequence (DNA): TGCAGTGCTAGCAAAAGGACAGACTACTATGGCTACACCTTC.

This clonotype occurred many times. The V gene is TRBV20-1, the J gene TRBJ1-6; TRBD1 might be the D (6 bases). Germline lookup yields CDR1 DFQATT and CDR2 SNEGSKA (reference sequence). The CDR3 is 13 residues long. V lost 3 bases, J lost 9 bases, and 12 bases lay in between. The CDR3 reads CSASRGAGSPLHF. In nucleotides, the CDR3 is TGCAGTGCTAGTAGGGGGGCCGGTTCACCCCTCCACTTT.

This clonotype was found a few times. The V and J genes are TRBV15 and TRBJ2-5; 12 nucleotides line up with TRBD2. With 11 bases clipped from V and 5 bases from J, the junction kept 9 bases outside the gene matches. Germline V CDR1 and CDR2: LNHNV, YYDKDF (reference sequence). The CDR3 has 14 amino acids. The CDR3 region is CAPRLLAGGETQYF. The CDR3 DNA reads as TGTGCCCCCCGACTACTAGCGGGAGGTGAGACCCAGTACTTC.

In its sample, this clonotype was seen many times. Here the CDR3 DNA reads TGCGCCAGCAGCCAAGAGCCTACCCAGGGGGCGCGGTCACCCCTCCACTTT. Translation gives CASSQEPTQGARSPLHF. The chain has TRBV4-1 and TRBJ1-6; TRBD1 aligns across 8 bases. This CDR3 has 17 amino acids. Germline V CDR1 and CDR2: MGHRA, YSYEKL. The J segment lost 10 bases and the V segment lost 0 bases, leaving 11 bases of the junction unmatched.

In this sample, this clonotype turned up many times. The chain couples TRBV5-8 to TRBJ1-2; D gene unclear. The length of the CDR3 is 12 residues. V was shortened by 4 bases and J by 5 bases, with 9 bases between the two germline ends. Per germline, CDR1 SGHTS and CDR2 YDEGEE. The DNA for the CDR3 is TGTGCCAGCAGCCCGGGAGAGTATGGCTACACCTTC. Amino acid sequence: CASSPGEYGYTF.

With regard to this clonotype: One end of the junction varies from germline; a read error may be responsible. The genes are TRBV7-8 and TRBJ1-2, with TRBD1 matching 10 bases. CDR1 SGHVS and CDR2 FQNEAQ come from the germline V gene. The CDR3 contains 15 residues. CDR3 bases: TGTGCCAGCAGCTCCTGGGACAGGGGCAACTATGGCTACGCCTTC. The encoded protein is CASSSWDRGNYGYAF.

The sample holds many counts of this clonotype. CDR3 nucleotides: TGCAGTGCTACCCGGGGGAGCAATCAGCCCCAGCATTTT. This sequence encodes CSATRGSNQPQHF. This rearrangement joins TRBV20-1 to TRBJ1-5; a possible D gene is TRBD1 (5 bases). The CDR3 has 13 amino acids. The ends were cut back, 4 bases at V and 1 base at J, with 8 bases in the middle. Germline CDR1 DFQATT, CDR2 SNEGSKA (reference sequence).

This clonotype was counted at least ten times. This chain links TRBV11-1 with TRBJ2-7; no definite D call. Germline-derived CDR1 and CDR2 are SGHAT and FQDESV (reference sequence). The CDR3 runs 12 residues. The germline V and J ends were trimmed by 1 base and 4 bases, with 5 bases remaining between them. CDR3 region: CASSLVVYEQYF. In nucleotides, the CDR3 is TGTGCCAGCAGCTTAGTGGTATACGAGCAGTACTTC.

There are many counts of this clonotype. The V and J genes are TRBV5-5 and TRBJ1-1; TRBD1 matches at 8 bases. After removal of 4 bases from V and 11 bases from J, the junction contained 10 bases not matched to a gene. Germline V CDR1 and CDR2: SGHKS, YYEKEE (reference sequence). The CDR3 length is 13 residues. CDR3 residues: CASSRDRNLRAFF. The CDR3, as DNA: TGTGCCAGCAGCCGGGACAGGAACCTGCGGGCTTTCTTT. The whole variable domain, filled in from reference TRBV5-5 and TRBJ1-1, reads DAGVTQSPTHLIKTRGQQVTLRCSPISGHKSVSWYQQVLGQGPQFIFQYYEKEERGRGNFPDRFSARQFPNYSSELNVNALLLGDSALYLCASSRDRNLRAFFGQGTRLTVV.

This clonotype was observed many times. One end of the junction varies from germline; a read error may be responsible. The CDR3 DNA reads as TGTGCCAGCAGTGAAAGCCTAGAATTC. It translates to CASSESLEF. This chain joins TRBV2 and TRBJ1-2; no firm D call. Germline V gene data show CDR1 as SNHLY and CDR2 as FYNNEI. CDR3 length: 9 residues.

The J gene is TRBJ1-2, the V gene TRBV5-1, with unresolved D. Per germline, CDR1 SGHRS and CDR2 YFSETQ. The CDR3 spans 14 residues. The V end was cut by 4 bases, the J end by 6 bases, with 16 bases between. This chain's CDR3 is CASSLGPTPDGYTF. The CDR3 DNA reads as TGCGCCAGCAGCCTCGGGCCCACTCCAGATGGCTACACCTTC.

CDR3 DNA sequence: TGTGCCAGCAGCAGTCAGGGAGGTACACCCCTCCACTTT. Its translation: CASSSQGGTPLHF. The chain carries TRBV7-9 and TRBJ1-6; tentative D call: TRBD1 (5 bases). CDR3 length: 13 amino acids. Germline V gene sequence: CDR1 SEHNR, CDR2 FQNEAQ (reference sequence). Trimming removed 5 bases at V and 11 bases at J, with 13 bases between.

This clonotype was found many times. V gene TRBV7-9 combines with J gene TRBJ1-6; no clear D. V dropped 5 bases and J dropped 7 bases, with 6 bases sitting between them. Germline V gene sequence: CDR1 SEHNR, CDR2 FQNEAQ (reference sequence). This CDR3 region has 12 residues. In DNA form, the CDR3 reads TGTGCCAGCAGCCATGAGAATTCACCCCTCCACTTT. This codes for CASSHENSPLHF.

Notes on this clonotype: The junction departs from the called germline gene at one end, perhaps through a read error. CDR3 loop: CAGSSPGAPLHF. The DNA of the CDR3 is TGTGCCGGCAGTTCCCCCGGGGCACCCCTCCACTTT. The chain uses TRBV7-2 and TRBJ1-6; no definite D call. The CDR3 contains 12 residues. The V gene's germline CDR1 is SGHTA and CDR2 FQGNSA.

This chain joins TRBV5-5 and TRBJ1-2; no firm D call. CDR1 is SGHKS, CDR2 YYEKEE, per germline (reference sequence). V dropped 4 bases and J dropped 4 bases, with 11 bases sitting between them. The CDR3 extends over 13 amino acids. The CDR3, as DNA: TGTGCCAGCAGCCCCGACCTCTTCTATGGCTACACCTTC. The encoded protein is CASSPDLFYGYTF.

DNA for the CDR3: TGTGCCAGCACGGACAGCGGGAACACTGAAGCTTTCTTT. This sequence encodes CASTDSGNTEAFF. This rearrangement joins TRBV6-1 to TRBJ1-1; possible D gene TRBD1, 6 bases. The CDR3 is 13 residues long. Trimming removed 7 bases at V and 1 base at J, with 10 bases between. Germline values: CDR1 MNHNS, CDR2 SASEGT.

This clonotype appeared many times. The chain carries TRBV27 and TRBJ1-1, with D perhaps TRBD1 (5 bases). CDR1 and CDR2 from the germline V gene are MNHEY and SMNVEV (reference sequence). The CDR3 sequence is 15 residues long. The V end lost 5 bases, the J end lost 3 bases, and 16 bases lay between the germline ends. The CDR3 region has the DNA TGTGCCAGCAGTCCAATCGCGCAGGGCGACACTGAAGCTTTCTTT. It encodes CASSPIAQGDTEAFF.